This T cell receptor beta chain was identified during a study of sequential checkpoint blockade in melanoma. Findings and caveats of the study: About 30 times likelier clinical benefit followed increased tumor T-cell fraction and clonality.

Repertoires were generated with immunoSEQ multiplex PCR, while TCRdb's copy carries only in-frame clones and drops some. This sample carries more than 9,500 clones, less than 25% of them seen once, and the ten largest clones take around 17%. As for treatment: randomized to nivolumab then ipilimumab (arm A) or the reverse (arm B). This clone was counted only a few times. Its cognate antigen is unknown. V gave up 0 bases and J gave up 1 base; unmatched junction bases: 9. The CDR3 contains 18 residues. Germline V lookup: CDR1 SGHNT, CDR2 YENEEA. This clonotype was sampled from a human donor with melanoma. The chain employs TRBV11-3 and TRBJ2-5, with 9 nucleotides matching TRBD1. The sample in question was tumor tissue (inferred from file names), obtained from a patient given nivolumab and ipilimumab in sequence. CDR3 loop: CASSLDRVGTGSQETQYF. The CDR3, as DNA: TGTGCCAGCAGCTTAGATCGAGTGGGGACAGGGTCCCAAGAGACCCAGTACTTC.